Listed below are T cell receptor beta chains from one sample, sequenced in a study of T cell repertoires in aging, cancer and after chemotherapy. TCRdb reprocessed the multiplex PCR reads via MiXCR and lists one record per CDR3 protein. The sample has 9,500 or so distinct CDR3 sequences, less than 30% seen once. What was sequenced was blood. The receptors here all came from a human donor in good health. The CDR3 runs from the conserved cysteine through the conserved F or W. Fields, in order: CDR3 protein, CDR3 DNA, V gene, clone size, J gene, D gene. D genes are given only for firm matches. Only some rows state a clone size, as once, few, many or a class for expanded clones.

CASGEVGGETQYF,TGTGCCAGTGGGGAAGTCGGTGGAGAGACCCAGTACTTC,TRBV19,few,TRBJ2-5,NA
CSAISVFSEVQFF,TGCAGTGCTATCTCAGTTTTTAGTGAGGTGCAGTTCTTC,TRBV20-1,NA,TRBJ2-1,NA
CASSERGTAGLPQHF,TGTGCCAGCAGTGAACGAGGCACCGCTGGACTGCCCCAGCATTTT,TRBV28,few,TRBJ1-5,NA
CASTQSETYGYTF,TGTGCCAGCACACAGAGCGAGACCTATGGCTACACCTTC,TRBV6-5,NA,TRBJ1-2,NA
CASSLRLAEINEQFF,TGTGCCAGCAGTTTAAGGCTAGCGGAGATCAATGAGCAGTTCTTC,TRBV6-5,NA,TRBJ2-1,TRBD2
CASSPRQAAGPGELFF,TGTGCCAGCAGCCCCCGACAGGCGGCGGGGCCCGGGGAGCTGTTTTTT,TRBV7-6,NA,TRBJ2-2,NA
CSARKSELQETQYF,TGCAGTGCTAGAAAGAGCGAATTACAAGAGACCCAGTACTTC,TRBV20-1,few,TRBJ2-5,NA
CASRKAGGSGNTIYF,TGTGCCAGCCGTAAAGCGGGGGGGTCTGGAAACACCATATATTTT,TRBV6-5,medium-sized,TRBJ1-3,NA
CSVLQGAVGYGYTF,TGCAGCGTCCTTCAGGGGGCGGTCGGCTATGGCTACACCTTC,TRBV29-1,medium-sized,TRBJ1-2,TRBD1
CASSRGLAGGRNEQFF,TGTGCCAGCAGCCGAGGACTAGCGGGAGGTCGCAATGAGCAGTTCTTC,TRBV5-4,NA,TRBJ2-1,TRBD2
CASAGSGGGVRETQYF,TGTGCCAGCGCCGGTAGTGGCGGAGGGGTCAGGGAGACCCAGTACTTC,TRBV5-4,NA,TRBJ2-5,NA